This entry is about one T cell receptor beta chain. Antigen unknown. Trimming stripped 7 bases from V and 0 bases from J, with 19 bases between. Germline CDR1 and CDR2: MDHEN and SYDVKM. The CDR3 loop spans 16 amino acids. Every donor, a Caucasian adult, lived in Nashville, Tennessee. Sequencing used immunoSEQ multiplex PCR; TCRdb keeps in-frame clones, though not all of them. The sample carries some 1,100,000 clones, about 80% recorded once. The data derive from a study of shared clonotypes between healthy human individuals. Study context: There were three CD4 naive, three CD4 memory, two CD8 naive and one CD8 memory plates per donor. Study results and limitations: Sequencing depth was expected to affect clonotype sharing among donors. The study drew on few donors, limiting represented genetic and exposure-history diversity.

This clonotype was sampled from a man aged 18 to 35 in good health. Some clones in this sample may be carry-over from other donors' samples. The sequenced sample consisted of memory CD4+ T cells from PBMCs. Described subset: CD45RA-negative fraction. This chain links TRBV28 with TRBJ2-7, with D possibly being TRBD1 (6 bases). The CDR3 coding sequence is TGTGCCAGCACCACGAACCCGGGACACCTCTCCTACGAGCAGTACTTC. As protein: CASTTNPGHLSYEQYF.